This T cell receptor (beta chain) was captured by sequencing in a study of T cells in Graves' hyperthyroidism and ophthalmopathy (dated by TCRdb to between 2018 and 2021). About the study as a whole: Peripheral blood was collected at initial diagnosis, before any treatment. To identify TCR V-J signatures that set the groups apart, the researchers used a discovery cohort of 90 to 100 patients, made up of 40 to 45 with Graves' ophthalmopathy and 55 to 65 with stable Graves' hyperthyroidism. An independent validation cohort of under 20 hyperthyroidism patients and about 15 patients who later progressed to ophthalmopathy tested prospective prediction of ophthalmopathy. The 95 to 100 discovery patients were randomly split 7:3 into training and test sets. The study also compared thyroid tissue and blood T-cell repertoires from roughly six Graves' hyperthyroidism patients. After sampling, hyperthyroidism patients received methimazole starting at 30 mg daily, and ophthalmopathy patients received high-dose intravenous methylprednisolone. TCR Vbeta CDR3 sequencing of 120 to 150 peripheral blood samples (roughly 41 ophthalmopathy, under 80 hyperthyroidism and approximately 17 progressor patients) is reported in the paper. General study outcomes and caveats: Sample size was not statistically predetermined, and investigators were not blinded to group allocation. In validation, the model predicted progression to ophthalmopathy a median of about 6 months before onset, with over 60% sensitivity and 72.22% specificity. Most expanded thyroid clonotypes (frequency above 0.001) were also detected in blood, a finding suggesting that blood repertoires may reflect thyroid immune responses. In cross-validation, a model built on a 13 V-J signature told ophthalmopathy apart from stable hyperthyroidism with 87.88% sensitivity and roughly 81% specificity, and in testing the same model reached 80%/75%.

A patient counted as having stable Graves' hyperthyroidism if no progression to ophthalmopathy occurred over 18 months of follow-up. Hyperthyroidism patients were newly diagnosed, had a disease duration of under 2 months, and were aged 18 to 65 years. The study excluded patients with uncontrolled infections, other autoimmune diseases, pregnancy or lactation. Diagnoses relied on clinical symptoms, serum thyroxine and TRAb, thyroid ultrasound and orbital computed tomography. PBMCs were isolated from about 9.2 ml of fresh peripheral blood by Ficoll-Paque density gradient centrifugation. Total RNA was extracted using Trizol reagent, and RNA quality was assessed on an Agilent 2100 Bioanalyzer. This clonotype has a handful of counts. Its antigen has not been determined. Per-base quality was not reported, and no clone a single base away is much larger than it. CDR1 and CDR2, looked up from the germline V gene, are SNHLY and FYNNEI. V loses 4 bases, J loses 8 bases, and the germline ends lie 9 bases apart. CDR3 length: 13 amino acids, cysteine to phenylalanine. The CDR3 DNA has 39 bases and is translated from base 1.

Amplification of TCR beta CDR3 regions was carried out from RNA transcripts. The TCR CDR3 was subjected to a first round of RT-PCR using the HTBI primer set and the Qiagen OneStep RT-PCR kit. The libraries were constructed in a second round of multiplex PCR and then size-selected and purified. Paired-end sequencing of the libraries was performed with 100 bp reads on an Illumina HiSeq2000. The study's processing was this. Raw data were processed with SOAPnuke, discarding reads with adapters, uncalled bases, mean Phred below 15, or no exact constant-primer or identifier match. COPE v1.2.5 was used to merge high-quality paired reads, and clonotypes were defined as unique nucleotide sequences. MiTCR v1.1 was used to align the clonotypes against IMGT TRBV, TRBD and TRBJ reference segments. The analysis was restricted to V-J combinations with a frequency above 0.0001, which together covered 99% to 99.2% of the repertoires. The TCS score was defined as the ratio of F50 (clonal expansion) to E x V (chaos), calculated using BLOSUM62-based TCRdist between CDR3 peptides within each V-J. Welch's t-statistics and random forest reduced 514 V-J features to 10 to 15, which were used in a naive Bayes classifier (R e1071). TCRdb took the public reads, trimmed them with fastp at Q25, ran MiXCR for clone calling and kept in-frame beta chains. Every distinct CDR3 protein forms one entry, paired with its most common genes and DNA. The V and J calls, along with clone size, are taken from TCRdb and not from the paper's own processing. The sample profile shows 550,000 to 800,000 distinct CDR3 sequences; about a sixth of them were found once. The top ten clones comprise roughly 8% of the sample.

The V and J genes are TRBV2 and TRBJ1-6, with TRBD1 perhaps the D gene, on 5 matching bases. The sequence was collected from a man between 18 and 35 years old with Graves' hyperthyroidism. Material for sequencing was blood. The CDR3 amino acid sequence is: CASSGGGDSPLHF. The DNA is TGTGCCAGCAGTGGGGGGGGGGATTCACCCCTCCACTTT.